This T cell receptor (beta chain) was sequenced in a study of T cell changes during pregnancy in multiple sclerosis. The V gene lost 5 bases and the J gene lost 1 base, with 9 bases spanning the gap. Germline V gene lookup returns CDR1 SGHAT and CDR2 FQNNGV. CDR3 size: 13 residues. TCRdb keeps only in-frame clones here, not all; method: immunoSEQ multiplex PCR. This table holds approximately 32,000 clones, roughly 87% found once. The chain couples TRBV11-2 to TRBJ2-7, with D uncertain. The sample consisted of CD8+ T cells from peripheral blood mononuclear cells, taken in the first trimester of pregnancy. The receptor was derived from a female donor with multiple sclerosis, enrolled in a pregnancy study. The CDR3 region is CASSLQTSYEQYF. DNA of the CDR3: TGTGCCAGCAGCCTACAGACGTCCTACGAGCAGTACTTC.